A single sample is the source of the 25 T cell receptor beta chains below, sequenced in a study of T cells in Graves' hyperthyroidism and ophthalmopathy. RNA transcripts served as the template for amplifying TCR beta CDR3 regions. A set of HTBI primers served as the primers for a first-round RT-PCR of the TCR CDR3. From the multiplex PCR reads, TCRdb called clonotypes with MiXCR, one entry per CDR3 protein. The profile shows 400,000 to 600,000 distinct CDR3 sequences, 20% to 25% of them singletons. Source material: blood. The receptors originated from a man younger than 35 with Graves' hyperthyroidism.

This clonotype was picked up a small number of times. This chain joins TRBV5-1 and TRBJ1-2; D is unclear. Trimming removed 4 bases from V and 0 bases from J, with 16 bases in between. This CDR3 region has 16 residues. Germline lookup yields CDR1 SGHRS and CDR2 YFSETQ. CDR3 residues: CASSPGDGGTNYGYTF. As DNA, the CDR3 is TGCGCCAGCAGCCCTGGAGATGGAGGGACTAACTATGGCTACACCTTC.

This clonotype was detected only once. The V and J genes are TRBV30 and TRBJ1-1; tentative D call: TRBD1 (6 bases). Between the trimmed V and J ends, which lost 4 bases and 3 bases, there was a span of 21 bases. Per the germline V gene, CDR1 is GTSNPN and CDR2 is SVGIG (reference sequence). This CDR3 comprises 16 residues. The CDR3, as DNA: TGTGCCTGGAATCATGGGGGCAGGCGGTGGGACACTGAAGCTTTCTTT. This gives the protein CAWNHGGRRWDTEAFF.

This clonotype appeared many times. The chain is built from TRBV6-1 and TRBJ1-5; 11 bases are a match to TRBD1. The CDR3 runs 16 residues. Germline CDR1 and CDR2: MNHNS and SASEGT. V lost 4 bases, J lost 7 bases, and 9 bases stayed unmatched. Here the CDR3 reads CASSALGQGARQPQHF. The CDR3 nucleotides are TGTGCCAGCAGTGCACTAGGACAGGGGGCAAGGCAGCCCCAGCATTTT.

This clonotype has just a few counts. This chain joins TRBV28 and TRBJ1-1, with D uncertain. This CDR3 has 12 amino acids. V was clipped by 7 bases and J by 8 bases, with 14 bases between them. The germline CDR1 and CDR2 sequences are MDHEN and SYDVKM. The CDR3 region has the DNA TGTGCCAGCACCCTACCGGGAGCAGAAGCTTTCTTT. This translates into CASTLPGAEAFF.

This clonotype was counted only a few times. J is TRBJ1-1 and V is TRBV11-2; a possible D gene is TRBD1 (6 bases). CDR3 length: 15 residues. Germline-derived CDR1 and CDR2 are SGHAT and FQNNGV. V gave up 0 bases and J gave up 0 bases, with 8 bases separating them. CDR3 bases: TGTGCCAGCAGCTTAGAAGGGACACTGAACACTGAAGCTTTCTTT. It is translated as CASSLEGTLNTEAFF.

This clonotype was seen many times. This chain links TRBV6-1 with TRBJ2-7; tentative D call: TRBD2 (7 bases). V was clipped by 6 bases and J by 0 bases, with 12 bases between them. CDR1 and CDR2 (germline): MNHNS, SASEGT. The CDR3 runs to 14 residues. CDR3 sequence: CASSRRGGSYEQYF. In nucleotides, the CDR3 is TGTGCCAGCAGCCGGAGGGGGGGCTCCTACGAGCAGTACTTC.

This clonotype has a count of ten or more. The rearrangement links TRBV28 to TRBJ2-7; TRBD2 is a possible D gene (6 bases). From germline, CDR1 is MDHEN and CDR2 SYDVKM. V was clipped by 7 bases and J by 2 bases, with 15 bases between them. This CDR3 is 14 amino acids long. This CDR3 reads CASTLRGTTYEQYF. DNA of the CDR3: TGTGCCAGCACCCTGCGGGGTACTACCTACGAGCAGTACTTC.

This clonotype showed up just a few times. A much larger clone differs from this one at a single base, so this may be a read error. V and J are TRBV19 and TRBJ1-1; D possibly corresponds to TRBD1 (5 bases). This CDR3 has 14 residues. CDR1 and CDR2 from the germline V gene are LNHDA and SQIVND (reference sequence). The chain's CDR3 is CASSMGTGTAEACF. The CDR3 DNA reads as TGTGCCAGTAGTATGGGGACTGGAACGGCTGAAGCTTGCTTT.

This clonotype was detected ten times or more. The chain uses TRBV28 and TRBJ1-2, with TRBD1 matching 9 bases. Germline V gene sequence: CDR1 MDHEN, CDR2 SYDVKM. V was pared by 5 bases and J by 6 bases, with 10 bases of the junction left unmatched. CDR3 size: 15 residues. CDR3 nucleotides: TGTGCCAGCAGTGGGGGACAGGGCCTCGGCAATGGCTACACCTTC. As protein: CASSGGQGLGNGYTF.

This clonotype was seen repeatedly, ten times or more. The chain has TRBV9 and TRBJ2-7; D may correspond to TRBD1 or TRBD2 (5 bases each). V was pared by 0 bases and J by 3 bases, with 10 bases between. Germline CDR1 is SGDLS and CDR2 is YYNGEE. This CDR3 is built from 14 residues. The DNA of the CDR3 is TGTGCCAGCAGCGTAGCGGGGACGGGCTACGAGCAGTACTTC. The encoded protein is CASSVAGTGYEQYF.

The rearrangement links TRBV28 to TRBJ1-1, with 8 bases that match TRBD1. V dropped 6 bases and J dropped 3; count of bases not matched to a gene: 9. The germline CDR1 and CDR2 sequences are MDHEN and SYDVKM. The CDR3 contains 15 residues. CDR3 protein: CASSPRTGTDTEAFF. CDR3 sequence (DNA): TGTGCCAGCAGCCCACGGACAGGGACCGACACTGAAGCTTTCTTT.

This clonotype was observed at least ten times. The chain carries TRBV20-1 and TRBJ1-2; a weak D match, TRBD1 (6 bases). The germline gives CDR1 DFQATT, CDR2 SNEGSKA (reference sequence). Trimming took 4 bases from V and 5 from J, leaving 11 bases between them. The CDR3 is 12 residues long. The CDR3 DNA follows: TGCAGTGCTACAGGGGCGGATTATGGCTACACCTTC. Encoded protein: CSATGADYGYTF.

This clonotype has a count of ten or more. The chain recombines TRBV4-1 with TRBJ1-2, with D possibly TRBD1 on 5 matching bases. Germline-derived CDR1 and CDR2 are MGHRA and YSYEKL. V was pared by 0 bases and J by 8 bases, with 25 bases between. CDR3 length: 18 residues. CDR3 coding DNA: TGCGCCAGCAGCCAAGATACCCCCGGCAGGGCTCTAGGGGAGGGCTACACCTTC. It encodes CASSQDTPGRALGEGYTF.

The V gene is TRBV6-1, the J gene TRBJ2-1; D might be TRBD2 (6 bases). The CDR3 loop spans 13 amino acids. Per germline, CDR1 MNHNS and CDR2 SASEGT. V gave up 4 bases and J gave up 7 bases, with 11 bases separating them. The CDR3 nucleotides read TGTGCCAGCAGTGCCCCGACTAGAAATGAGCAGTTCTTC. It specifies CASSAPTRNEQFF.

This clonotype showed up just once. The chain uses TRBV6-5 and TRBJ2-5; D is undetermined. The V gene's germline CDR1 is MNHEY and CDR2 SVGAGI. The length of the CDR3 is 16 residues. Trimming left V 0 bases short and J 5 bases short, with 16 bases between. CDR3 nucleotides: TGTGCCAGCAGTTACTCGTTCCGGATAGGAGCGGAGACCCAGTACTTC. Translation gives CASSYSFRIGAETQYF.

This clonotype was counted many times. The gene calls are TRBV6-5 and TRBJ2-5; possible D gene TRBD2, 5 bases. V shed 4 bases and J shed 1 base, with 10 bases lying between them. The CDR3 has 14 residues. Germline-derived CDR1 and CDR2 are MNHEY and SVGAGI. CDR3 in amino acids: CASSSTTSQETQYF. CDR3 bases: TGTGCCAGCAGTTCCACCACTAGCCAAGAGACCCAGTACTTC.

This clonotype was counted ten times or more. This rearrangement joins TRBV28 to TRBJ2-5; D assignment may be TRBD1 or TRBD2 (5 bases each). CDR1 MDHEN and CDR2 SYDVKM come from the germline V gene. Trimming took 2 bases from V and 4 from J, leaving 14 bases between them. CDR3 length equals 15 residues. The CDR3 DNA reads TGTGCCAGCAGTTTAGGGTTCGGGGCTGGAGAGACCCAGTACTTC. Protein product: CASSLGFGAGETQYF.

The sample holds one count of this clonotype. Germline is not matched at one junction end, which may reflect a read error. The chain carries TRBV11-2 and TRBJ1-6, with D maybe TRBD1 (6 bases). The CDR3 is 15 amino acids. Germline V gives CDR1 SGHAT, CDR2 FQNNGV. The CDR3 protein is CASSGGQPYNPPLHF. The DNA of the CDR3 is TGTGCCAGCAGCGGAGGACAGCCCTATAATCCACCCCTCCACTTT.

The sample holds many counts of this clonotype. The chain carries TRBV6-1 and TRBJ1-1; no clear D. Looked up from germline, CDR1 is MNHNS and CDR2 is SASEGT. V gave up 10 bases and J gave up 1 base, with 10 bases separating them. The CDR3 consists of 12 residues. The CDR3 sequence is CATSPGNTEAFF. The CDR3 nucleotides are TGTGCCACCTCCCCCGGGAACACTGAAGCTTTCTTT.

This clonotype was seen ten or more times. The chain links TRBV11-1 to TRBJ2-7; 7 bases align to TRBD2. With V trimmed by 2 bases and J by 7 bases, 5 bases remained unmatched. Germline CDR1 reads SGHAT; CDR2 reads FQDESV (reference sequence). This CDR3 spans 13 amino acids. The CDR3 region is CASSLREVGEQYF. CDR3 coding DNA: TGTGCCAGCAGCTTACGGGAGGTGGGGGAGCAGTACTTC.

This clonotype was observed many times. The genes are TRBV30 and TRBJ2-5; D remains unclear. This CDR3 comprises 13 residues. Germline loops: CDR1 GTSNPN, CDR2 SVGIG (reference sequence). V was trimmed by 0 bases and J by 5 bases, leaving 10 bases between them. CDR3 sequence reads: CAWSVLVMETQYF. The CDR3 DNA is TGTGCCTGGAGTGTACTGGTGATGGAGACCCAGTACTTC. Full variable domain (remainder filled in from reference TRBV30 and TRBJ2-5): SQTIHQWPATLVQPVGSPLSLECTVEGTSNPNLYWYRQAAGRGLQLLFYSVGIGQISSEVPQNLSASRPQDRQFILSSKKLLLSDSGFYLCAWSVLVMETQYFGPGTRLLVL.

For this clonotype: Sequence at one end of the junction differs from germline and may be a read error. The V gene is TRBV2, the J gene TRBJ2-7; 10 nucleotides match TRBD2. Germline CDR1 is SNHLY and CDR2 is FYNNEI. The CDR3 has 14 residues. CDR3 sequence: CANSDGLAVYEQYF. The CDR3 DNA reads as TGTGCCAACAGTGACGGACTAGCGGTCTACGAGCAGTACTTC.

This chain connects TRBV30 to TRBJ1-3; maybe TRBD1 (5 bases). The CDR3 has 16 residues. Germline V gene lookup returns CDR1 GTSNPN and CDR2 SVGIG (reference sequence). V lost 1 base to trimming and J lost 0 bases, with 13 bases between them. The CDR3 is CAWSASYGGSGNTIYF. The DNA of the CDR3 is TGTGCCTGGAGTGCCTCCTACGGGGGCTCTGGAAACACCATATATTTT.

This clonotype was picked up many times. The chain combines TRBV4-1 with TRBJ2-7; D tentatively fits TRBD1 or TRBD2 (5 bases each). The CDR3 has 15 residues. Germline CDR1 and CDR2: MGHRA and YSYEKL. The V and J ends lost 6 bases and 3 bases respectively, with 18 bases between them. The CDR3 region is CASSHMAGTYYEQYF. The CDR3 region has the DNA TGCGCCAGCAGTCACATGGCCGGGACCTACTACGAGCAGTACTTC.

In its sample, this clonotype was seen many times. The V call is TRBV30, the J call TRBJ1-5; 7 positions match TRBD1. V lost 2 bases and J lost 7; bases outside the gene matches: 5. The CDR3 runs to 13 residues. In germline, CDR1 is GTSNPN, CDR2 SVGIG (reference sequence). This CDR3 reads CAWSRQGGQPQHF. Written as DNA, the CDR3 is TGTGCCTGGAGTCGACAGGGAGGCCAGCCCCAGCATTTT.